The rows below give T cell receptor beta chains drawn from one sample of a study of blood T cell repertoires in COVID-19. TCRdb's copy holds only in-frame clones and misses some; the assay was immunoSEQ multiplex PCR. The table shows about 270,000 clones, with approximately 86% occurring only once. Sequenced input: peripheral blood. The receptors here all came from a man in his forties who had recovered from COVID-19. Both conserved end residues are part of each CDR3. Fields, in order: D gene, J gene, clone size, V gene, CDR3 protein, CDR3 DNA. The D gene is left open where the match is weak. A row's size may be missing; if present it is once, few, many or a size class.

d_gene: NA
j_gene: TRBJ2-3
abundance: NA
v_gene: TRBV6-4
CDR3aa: CASSDSWRGPTDTQYF
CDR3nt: TGTGCCAGCAGTGACTCATGGCGGGGACCCACAGATACGCAGTATTTT

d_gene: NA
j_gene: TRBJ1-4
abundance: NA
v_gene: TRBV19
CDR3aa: CASSNQRGYLTNEKLFF
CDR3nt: TGTGCCAGTAGCAACCAAAGGGGCTACCTAACTAATGAAAAACTGTTTTTT

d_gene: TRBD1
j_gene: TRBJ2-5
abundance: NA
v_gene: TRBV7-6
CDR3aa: CASSLKPTDRGRETQYF
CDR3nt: TGTGCCAGCAGCTTAAAACCCACCGACAGGGGGCGAGAGACCCAGTACTTC

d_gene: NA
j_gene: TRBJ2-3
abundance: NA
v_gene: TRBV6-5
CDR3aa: CASSYWRSDTQYF
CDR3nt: TGTGCCAGCAGTTACTGGAGGTCTGATACGCAGTATTTT

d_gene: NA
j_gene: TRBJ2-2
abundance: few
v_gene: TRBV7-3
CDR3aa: CASGRERGGELFF
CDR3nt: TGTGCCAGCGGTCGGGAGAGAGGCGGGGAGCTGTTTTTT

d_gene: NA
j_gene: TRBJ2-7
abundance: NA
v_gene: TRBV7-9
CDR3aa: CASSLSAQSYEQYF
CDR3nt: TGTGCCAGCAGCTTATCAGCACAGTCCTACGAGCAGTACTTC

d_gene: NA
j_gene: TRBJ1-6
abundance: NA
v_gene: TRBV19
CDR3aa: CASSISLVRDSPLHF
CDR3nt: TGTGCCAGTAGTATTAGCCTGGTCCGGGATTCACCCCTCCACTTT

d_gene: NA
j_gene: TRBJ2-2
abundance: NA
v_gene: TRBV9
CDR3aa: CASSVSLAVSGELFF
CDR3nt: TGTGCCAGCAGCGTATCTTTAGCGGTCAGCGGGGAGCTGTTTTTT

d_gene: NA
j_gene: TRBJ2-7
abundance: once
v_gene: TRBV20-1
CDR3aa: CSAGQVYEQYF
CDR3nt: TGCAGTGCCGGACAAGTCTACGAGCAGTACTTC

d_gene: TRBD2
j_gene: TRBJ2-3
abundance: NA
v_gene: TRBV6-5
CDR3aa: CASSSSGSRRTDTQYF
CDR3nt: TGTGCCAGCAGTTCTAGCGGATCCCGCCGCACAGATACGCAGTATTTT

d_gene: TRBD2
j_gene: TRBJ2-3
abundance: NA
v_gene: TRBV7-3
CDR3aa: CASSLIGLAVADTQYF
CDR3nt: TGTGCCAGCAGCTTAATCGGTCTAGCGGTGGCAGATACGCAGTATTTT

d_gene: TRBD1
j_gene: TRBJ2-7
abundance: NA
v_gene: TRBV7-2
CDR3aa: CASSLGGQGDEQYF
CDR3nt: TGTGCCAGCAGCTTAGGAGGGCAGGGGGACGAGCAGTACTTC

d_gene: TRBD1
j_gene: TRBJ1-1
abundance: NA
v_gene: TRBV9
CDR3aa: CASSVEGAWNTEAFF
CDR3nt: TGTGCCAGCAGCGTAGAGGGGGCTTGGAACACTGAAGCTTTCTTT

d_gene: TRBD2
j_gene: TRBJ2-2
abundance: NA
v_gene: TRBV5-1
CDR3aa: CASSPGLAGGPNTGELFF
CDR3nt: TGCGCCAGCAGCCCGGGACTAGCGGGAGGGCCGAACACCGGGGAGCTGTTTTTT

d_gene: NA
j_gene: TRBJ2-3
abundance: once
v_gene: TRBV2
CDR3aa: CASSEEGLDTQYF
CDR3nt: TGTGCCAGCAGTGAGGAGGGTCTGGATACGCAGTATTTT

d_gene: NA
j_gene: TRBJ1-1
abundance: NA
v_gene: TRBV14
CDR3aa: CASSQVRPGLVAEAFF
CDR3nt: TGTGCCAGCAGCCAAGTACGCCCCGGGTTGGTGGCTGAAGCTTTCTTT

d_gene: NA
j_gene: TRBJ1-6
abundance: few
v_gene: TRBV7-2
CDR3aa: CASSLDTGLGSPLHF
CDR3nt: TGTGCCAGCAGCTTAGATACAGGGTTGGGTTCACCCCTCCACTTT

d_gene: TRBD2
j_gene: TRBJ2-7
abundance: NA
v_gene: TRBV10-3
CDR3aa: CAISVGFTGLAYEQYF
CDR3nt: TGTGCCATCAGTGTCGGCTTTACGGGACTAGCCTACGAGCAGTACTTC

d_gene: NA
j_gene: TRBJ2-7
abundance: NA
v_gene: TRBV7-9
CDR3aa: CASSSDSGTGALEQYF
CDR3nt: TGTGCCAGCAGCTCCGACTCCGGGACGGGAGCTTTGGAGCAGTACTTC

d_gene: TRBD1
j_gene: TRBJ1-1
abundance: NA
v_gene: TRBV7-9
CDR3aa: CASSYRGNTEAFF
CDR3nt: TGTGCCAGCAGTTACAGGGGAAACACTGAAGCTTTCTTT

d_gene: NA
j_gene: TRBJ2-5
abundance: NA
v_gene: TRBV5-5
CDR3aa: CASSPGFKETQYF
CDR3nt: TGTGCCAGCAGCCCGGGTTTTAAAGAGACCCAGTACTTC

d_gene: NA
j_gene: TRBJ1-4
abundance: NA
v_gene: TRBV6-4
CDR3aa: CASSPTGSKDEKLFF
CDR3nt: TGTGCCAGCAGCCCGACCGGGTCAAAAGATGAAAAACTGTTTTTT

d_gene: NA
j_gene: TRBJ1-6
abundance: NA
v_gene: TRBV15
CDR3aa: CATSRDPRVEGPLHF
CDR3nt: TGTGCCACCAGCAGAGATCCCAGGGTGGAAGGTCCCCTCCACTTT

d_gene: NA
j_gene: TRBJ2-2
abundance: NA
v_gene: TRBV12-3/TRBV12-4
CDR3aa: CASSLNGGLFF
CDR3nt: TGTGCCAGCAGCCTCAACGGGGGGCTGTTTTTT